One and the same sample provided the 28 T cell receptor beta chains below, sequenced in a study of CD8 T cells in ankylosing spondylitis listed by TCRdb under 2017. Receptors were amplified or captured by 5' RACE. Sequencer: Illumina HiSeq 2500. Through fastp at Q25 and MiXCR, TCRdb rebuilt clones from the public reads, retaining in-frame beta chains. Each entry is one CDR3 protein sequence, shown with its most common DNA and genes. The sample profile shows around 99,000 distinct CDR3 sequences; about 9.1% of them were found once. The ten largest clones capture 4% to 5.5% of the sample. Sequencing was done on a sample of blood, either unsorted or a sorted T cell fraction (not recorded which). Receptors originate from a male donor with ankylosing spondylitis or in good health (not recorded which).

This clonotype was counted ten times or more. The chain couples TRBV15 to TRBJ1-2, with D possibly matching TRBD1 (6 bases). Germline lookup yields CDR1 LNHNV and CDR2 YYDKDF (reference sequence). CDR3 size: 14 residues. V lost 4 bases, J lost 4 bases, and 13 bases lay in between. In DNA form, the CDR3 reads TGTGCCACCAGCACCGGGGGGCGGACCTATGGCTACACCTTC. Its translation is CATSTGGRTYGYTF.

This clonotype was seen at least ten times. The chain joins TRBV9 to TRBJ2-1; 9 bases fit TRBD2. The CDR3 is 15 amino acids. CDR1 SGDLS and CDR2 YYNGEE come from the germline V gene. V shed 2 bases and J 7 bases; nucleotides not matched to a gene: 7. CDR3 residues: CASSVGLAVQNEQFF. Written as DNA, the CDR3 is TGTGCCAGCAGCGTGGGACTAGCTGTACAGAATGAGCAGTTCTTC.

Ten or more counts support this clonotype. The chain links TRBV5-1 to TRBJ2-3, with TRBD1 matching 8 bases. The CDR3 extends over 15 amino acids. The V and J ends lost 3 bases and 2 bases, in that order; junction bases with no gene match: 5. CDR1 is SGHRS, CDR2 YFSETQ, per germline. CDR3 nucleotide sequence: TGCGCCAGCAGCTCAGAGACAGGGGACACAGATACGCAGTATTTT. Protein product: CASSSETGDTDTQYF.

This chain connects TRBV5-1 to TRBJ2-6, with D possibly called TRBD1 or TRBD2 (5 bases each). V was pared by 7 bases and J by 3 bases, with 11 bases between. The CDR3 loop spans 14 amino acids. The germline CDR1 and CDR2 sequences are SGHRS and YFSETQ. The CDR3 coding sequence is TGCGCCAGCGGGAGACAGCTTGGGGCCAACGTCCTGACTTTC. Protein: CASGRQLGANVLTF.

This clonotype was picked up many times. The chain couples TRBV12-3 or TRBV12-4 to TRBJ2-7; TRBD1 is a possible D gene (6 bases). This CDR3 spans 15 amino acids. The ends were cut back, 5 bases at V and 0 bases at J, with 14 bases in the middle. The CDR3 DNA is TGTGCCAGCAGTACAAGACAGGCTAGCTCCTACGAGCAGTACTTC. Translated: CASSTRQASSYEQYF.

This clonotype was seen ten or more times. This chain uses TRBV2 with TRBJ1-6; D not certain. V was trimmed by 8 bases and J by 9 bases, leaving 23 bases between them. This CDR3 spans 16 amino acids. Germline CDR1 reads SNHLY; CDR2 reads FYNNEI. The CDR3 DNA is TGTGCCAGCCGCCTTGTCGGCCAGATCCTGAGTTCACCCCTCCACTTT. It yields the protein CASRLVGQILSSPLHF.

Ten or more counts support this clonotype. At one end the junction does not follow the germline gene, possibly because of a read error. The chain employs TRBV7-7 and TRBJ2-5; D might be TRBD1 or TRBD2, each matching 5 bases. CDR1 is SSHAT and CDR2 is FNYEAQ in the germline V gene (reference sequence). The CDR3 totals 19 residues. The CDR3 loop is CASSYQVVSGLGRKETQYF. The CDR3 coding sequence is TGTGCTAGCAGCTACCAAGTTGTTTCGGGGCTGGGACGAAAAGAGACCCAGTACTTC. The full variable domain, with the rest looked up from reference TRBV7-7 and TRBJ2-5, is GAGVSQSPRYKVTKRGQDVTLRCDPISSHATLYWYQQALGQGPEFLTYFNYEAQPDKSGLPSDRFSAERPEGSISTLTIQRTEQRDSAMYRCASSYQVVSGLGRKETQYFGPGTRLLVL.

Details on this clonotype: A much larger clone sits a single nucleotide away, making a read error possible. J is TRBJ2-3 and V is TRBV5-1; no clear D gene. Germline V CDR1 and CDR2: SGHRS, YFSETQ. Trimming left V 0 bases short and J 4 bases short, with 24 bases between. The CDR3 length is 19 residues. The CDR3 nucleotides are TGCGCCAGCAGCTTGGTCGGCCCCACCGGAGCCCACGGCGCAGATACGCAGTATTTT. Residues: CASSLVGPTGAHGADTQYF. The complete variable domain, with remaining parts taken from reference TRBV5-1 and TRBJ2-3, reads KAGVTQTPRYLIKTRGQQVTLSCSPISGHRSVSWYQQTPGQGLQFLFEYFSETQRNKGNFPGRFSGRQFSNSRSEMNVSTLELGDSALYLCASSLVGPTGAHGADTQYFGPGTRLTVL.

This clonotype was counted many times. CDR3 in amino acids: CASRPGQNTEAFF. The CDR3 nucleotides read TGTGCCAGCAGACCAGGACAGAACACTGAAGCTTTCTTT. The V and J genes are TRBV28 and TRBJ1-1; D might be TRBD1 (5 bases). Trimming stripped 6 bases from V and 1 base from J, with 9 bases between. The CDR3 runs 13 residues. CDR1 MDHEN and CDR2 SYDVKM come from the germline V gene.

The chain couples TRBV7-1 to TRBJ2-5; D may be TRBD1 or TRBD2 (5 bases each). TRBV7-1 is an open reading frame whose function is uncertain. V dropped 5 bases and J dropped 5 bases, with 12 bases sitting between them. The CDR3 totals 13 residues. In DNA, the CDR3 is TGTGCCAGCAGCCCCGGGGCCCCCGAGACCCAGTACTTC. It yields the protein CASSPGAPETQYF.

In its sample, this clonotype was seen many times. This sequence joins TRBV10-3 and TRBJ2-3; 9 nucleotides align to TRBD1. This CDR3 is built from 14 residues. V lost 11 bases, J lost 4 bases, and 10 bases stayed unmatched. Germline V gene data show CDR1 as ENHRY and CDR2 as SYGVKD. The CDR3 DNA reads TGTGCCGCCGGGACAGGGATCAACGCAGATACGCAGTATTTT. Protein: CAAGTGINADTQYF.

Ten or more counts support this clonotype. The rearrangement links TRBV19 to TRBJ2-7, with 7 positions matching TRBD1. The CDR3 covers 14 residues. CDR1 LNHDA and CDR2 SQIVND come from the germline V gene (reference sequence). J lost 4 bases, V lost 4 bases, and 7 bases had no gene match. CDR3 amino acids: CASSNRDSVYEQYF. CDR3 bases: TGTGCCAGTAGTAACCGGGACAGTGTATACGAGCAGTACTTC. Variable domain in full (rest from reference TRBV19 and TRBJ2-7): DGGITQSPKYLFRKEGQNVTLSCEQNLNHDAMYWYRQDPGQGLRLIYYSQIVNDFQKGDIAEGYSVSREKKESFPLTVTSAQKNPTAFYLCASSNRDSVYEQYFGPGTRLTVT.

This clonotype was recorded many times. The chain recombines TRBV20-1 with TRBJ2-2, with D perhaps matching TRBD1 or TRBD2 (6 bases each). Germline CDR1 and CDR2: DFQATT and SNEGSKA (reference sequence). The CDR3 is 14 residues long. The V end was cut by 3 bases, the J end by 4 bases, with 12 bases between. This chain's CDR3 is CSASDEGGTGELFF. CDR3 sequence (DNA): TGCAGTGCTAGTGACGAGGGGGGCACCGGGGAGCTGTTTTTT.

This clonotype was recorded at least ten times. The rearrangement joins TRBV29-1 to TRBJ2-7; D not resolved. The germline V gene encodes CDR1 SQVTM and CDR2 ANQGSEA. This CDR3 contains 15 residues. Trimming cost V 4 bases and J 2 bases, with 18 bases left between them. CDR3 in DNA: TGCAGCGTTGCATATTGGGCCGTTAGCACCTACGAGCAGTACTTC. Its protein product is CSVAYWAVSTYEQYF.

The sample holds many counts of this clonotype. V gene TRBV5-1 combines with J gene TRBJ2-1; D possibly matches TRBD1 or TRBD2 (6 bases each). Per germline, CDR1 SGHRS and CDR2 YFSETQ. Trimming stripped 0 bases from V and 5 bases from J, with 18 bases between. The CDR3 spans 17 residues. Here the CDR3 DNA reads TGCGCCAGCAGCTTGGCCGGGTGGGGGGCGCTCGACAATGAGCAGTTCTTC. The encoded protein is CASSLAGWGALDNEQFF.

This clonotype was counted at least ten times. The CDR3 loop is CASSTEGRGNTEAFF. The CDR3 DNA is TGTGCCAGCAGTACGGAGGGACGGGGGAACACTGAAGCTTTCTTT. The chain carries TRBV12-3 or TRBV12-4 and TRBJ1-1, with D perhaps TRBD1 (5 bases). The CDR3 is 15 residues long. Trimming stripped 5 bases from V and 1 base from J, with 14 bases between.

The sample holds many counts of this clonotype. The chain is built from TRBV12-3 or TRBV12-4 and TRBJ2-7; 10 bases map to TRBD1. V lost 5 bases, J lost 2 bases, and 6 bases stayed unmatched. The CDR3 length is 15 residues. The DNA of the CDR3 is TGTGCCAGCAGTCCTCCGGGACAGGGGACCTACGAGCAGTACTTC. It codes for CASSPPGQGTYEQYF.

This clonotype was seen ten or more times. V is TRBV5-6 and J is TRBJ2-3; a possible D gene is TRBD1 (6 bases). Germline V gives CDR1 SGHDT, CDR2 YYEEEE. The CDR3 has 16 amino acids. Trimming shortened V by 1 base and J by 4 bases, and 16 bases separated the two germline ends. The CDR3 DNA is TGTGCCAGCAGCTTGCGTCTGGGGGCAATCCCAGATACGCAGTATTTT. Residues: CASSLRLGAIPDTQYF.

This clonotype occurred many times. The chain recombines TRBV20-1 with TRBJ1-5; 8 bases line up with TRBD1. The CDR3 loop spans 12 amino acids. The germline CDR1 and CDR2 sequences are DFQATT and SNEGSKA (reference sequence). With V trimmed by 6 bases and J by 6 bases, 4 bases remained unmatched. The CDR3 sequence: CSAGQGLQPQHF. DNA of the CDR3: TGCAGTGCCGGACAGGGTCTTCAGCCCCAGCATTTT.

This clonotype was picked up many times. The chain combines TRBV5-5 with TRBJ2-2; D possibly corresponds to TRBD1 (6 bases). The CDR3 spans 15 residues. V gave up 4 bases and J gave up 6 bases, with 16 bases separating them. Germline CDR1 is SGHKS and CDR2 is YYEKEE (reference sequence). The CDR3 nucleotides read TGTGCCAGCAGCAACACAGGGTCTCCTCCCGGGGAGCTGTTTTTT. Translating gives CASSNTGSPPGELFF.

This clonotype came up many times. V usage is TRBV7-2 and J usage is TRBJ1-3; no clear D gene. The CDR3 runs 14 residues. The V gene's germline CDR1 is SGHTA and CDR2 FQGNSA. V lost 4 bases and J 3 bases, leaving 10 bases between the germline ends. The CDR3 sequence is CASSSPGHGNTIYF. CDR3 nucleotides: TGTGCCAGCAGCTCCCCGGGTCATGGAAACACCATATATTTT.

About this clonotype itself: A much bigger clone sits one base away, suggesting this may be a read error. This sequence joins TRBV5-6 and TRBJ2-2; the match to TRBD2 covers 9 bases. V lost 7 bases and J lost 0; bases outside the gene matches: 4. Germline V gene sequence: CDR1 SGHDT, CDR2 YYEEEE. The CDR3 spans 15 residues. The DNA of the CDR3 is TGTGCCAGCGGGCAGCGGGGGGCGAACACCGGGGAGCTGTTTTTT. Encoded protein: CASGQRGANTGELFF.

This clonotype was picked up many times. V usage is TRBV20-1 and J usage is TRBJ1-5, with TRBD1 matching over 7 bases. This CDR3 contains 17 residues. With V trimmed by 5 bases and J by 1 base, 14 bases remained unmatched. Germline CDR1 DFQATT, CDR2 SNEGSKA (reference sequence). Written as DNA, the CDR3 is TGCAGTGCTTACGGACAGGTGGGATCTTTCAGCAATCAGCCCCAGCATTTT. This sequence encodes CSAYGQVGSFSNQPQHF.

Only a few counts were recorded for this clonotype. The chain links TRBV7-9 to TRBJ2-7; D is possibly TRBD1 or TRBD2 (5 bases each). Germline-derived CDR1 and CDR2 are SEHNR and FQNEAQ (reference sequence). This CDR3 is built from 16 residues. V lost 1 base to trimming and J lost 3 bases, with 16 bases between them. The CDR3, as DNA: TGTGCCAGCAGCTTAGTCGGGGCCGGATTAAACTACGAGCAGTACTTC. Protein: CASSLVGAGLNYEQYF.

This clonotype has at least ten counts. Here the CDR3 DNA reads TGCGCCAGCAGCTCAGGGGTCTACGAGCAGTACTTC. As protein: CASSSGVYEQYF. The gene calls are TRBV5-1 and TRBJ2-7; D is possibly TRBD1 (6 bases). The CDR3 runs to 12 residues. Germline assignment: CDR1 SGHRS and CDR2 YFSETQ. Trimming stripped 3 bases from V and 3 bases from J, with 7 bases between.

This clonotype has ten or more counts. The chain links TRBV6-4 to TRBJ1-5; D might be TRBD1 (5 bases). V was cut by 6 bases and J by 0 bases, with 24 bases left in between. This CDR3 has 19 residues. CDR1 and CDR2 (germline): MRHNA, SNTAGT. CDR3 amino acids: CASSRLFEGGGYSNQPQHF. For the CDR3, the DNA is TGTGCCAGCAGCCGCCTGTTTGAGGGTGGGGGGTATAGCAATCAGCCCCAGCATTTT.

This clonotype was recorded at least ten times. V is TRBV3-1 and J is TRBJ2-5; 8 bases are a match to TRBD1. This CDR3 is built from 13 residues. Germline loops: CDR1 LGHDT, CDR2 YNNKEL (reference sequence). Unmatched junction bases numbered 4, after V lost 6 bases and J lost 4 bases. The CDR3 is CASSRQGLETQYF. For the CDR3, the DNA is TGTGCCAGCAGTCGACAGGGGCTAGAGACCCAGTACTTC.

About this clonotype: This sequence may be a read error, since a much larger clone differs from it by one base. No conserved phenylalanine or tryptophan ends this CDR3, so it is likely a read error. The V and J genes are TRBV6-1 and TRBJ1-4, with 11 bases fitting TRBD1. CDR3 length: 14 amino acids. V was clipped by 6 bases and J by 8 bases; unmatched bases: 5. Germline CDR1 and CDR2: MNHNS and SASEGT. The DNA for the CDR3 is TGTGCCAGCAGCACCCGGACAGGGGGCGAAAAACTGTTTCTT. Amino acid sequence: CASSTRTGGEKLFL.